Below, 5 T cell receptor beta chains from the same sample are listed, as sequenced in a study of T cell responses to AZD1222 COVID-19 vaccine. TCRdb's table, derived via immunoSEQ multiplex PCR, lists solely in-frame clones and lacks some. The sample includes around 88,000 clones, around 85% of them seen just once. Sequencing was performed on peripheral blood, taken on day 0 of AZD1222 vaccination. These receptors all stem from an adult in good health.

This chain joins TRBV7-9 and TRBJ2-1, with a possible D match to TRBD1 (5 bases). This CDR3 is 13 amino acids long. Trimming removed 2 bases from V and 7 bases from J, with 9 bases in between. Germline V gene data show CDR1 as SEHNR and CDR2 as FQNEAQ (reference sequence). In DNA form, the CDR3 reads TGTGCCAGCAGCTTATTAACAGGAAATGAGCAGTTCTTC. Amino acids: CASSLLTGNEQFF.

This clone was seen a single time. V and J are TRBV7-9 and TRBJ1-5; the D is unclear. Looked up from germline, CDR1 is SEHNR and CDR2 is FQNEAQ (reference sequence). Trimming cost V 3 bases and J 5 bases, with 5 bases left between them. The CDR3 sequence is 12 residues long. Here the CDR3 DNA reads TGTGCCAGCAGCTTGAGGGATCAGCCCCAGCATTTT. This gives the protein CASSLRDQPQHF.

This chain connects TRBV21-1 to TRBJ1-1. TRBV21-1 corresponds to a pseudogene. The CDR3 is made up of 17 amino acids. CDR3 in DNA: TGTGCCAGCAGCAAAAGAAAGGACGATATGGGCAACACTGAAGCTTTCTTT. It is translated as CASSKRKDDMGNTEAFF.

The rearrangement links TRBV5-1 to TRBJ2-2; 7 bases are shared with TRBD1. Germline values: CDR1 SGHRS, CDR2 YFSETQ. The CDR3 contains 13 residues. The ends lost 1 base at V and 7 bases at J; junction bases unmatched: 1. CDR3 sequence: CASSLTGDGELFF. CDR3 coding DNA: TGCGCCAGCAGCTTGACAGGGGACGGGGAGCTGTTTTTT.

V is TRBV5-1 and J is TRBJ2-3; 10 bases match TRBD2. The germline CDR1 and CDR2 sequences are SGHRS and YFSETQ. The CDR3 contains 16 residues. V shed 4 bases, J shed 3 bases, and the junction held 8 bases outside the gene matches. Written as DNA, the CDR3 is TGCGCCAGCAGCCGTAATAGCGGGAGGAGTACAGATACGCAGTATTTT. It translates to CASSRNSGRSTDTQYF.